A single sample is the source of the 30 T cell receptor beta chains below, sequenced in a study of T cells in women clearing cervical HPV infection. Here immunoSEQ multiplex PCR was the method, and the copy in TCRdb shows in-frame clones only, minus some. This repertoire comprises tens of thousands of clones; its ten largest clones make up more than 5%. The sample taken for sequencing was blood buffy coat. These receptors all come from a woman between 18 and 69 years old with a cervical HPV16 infection that either progressed to CIN3+ or cleared (not recorded which).

As for this clone: The CDR3 extends 3 residues past the end of the read, so its final part is completed from the germline J gene. V and J are TRBV20-1 and TRBJ2-7; D not certain. This CDR3 comprises 15 residues. The V gene's germline CDR1 is DFQATT and CDR2 SNEGSKA (reference sequence). Trimming left V 3 bases short and J 1 base short, with 16 bases between. The sequenced CDR3 bases are TGCAGTGCTAGTGAAAGGCGCGGCGGATCCTACGAG. It is translated as CSASERRGGSYE. The full CDR3 sequence reads CSASERRGGSYEQYF.

Turning to this clone: The DNA ends 3 residues before the CDR3 does, and the rest of the CDR3 is filled in from the germline J gene. The rearrangement links TRBV2 to TRBJ2-7, with 8 nucleotides matching TRBD1. The V segment lost 9 bases and the J segment 5 bases; nucleotides outside the gene matches: 6. The V gene's germline CDR1 is SNHLY and CDR2 FYNNEI. The CDR3 length is 12 residues. The DNA read from the CDR3 is TGTGCCAGTAGACAGGGGCCCAACGAG. As protein: CASRQGPNE. The whole CDR3 is CASRQGPNEQYF. Full variable domain (outside the CDR3, taken from reference TRBV2 and TRBJ2-7): EPEVTQTPSHQVTQMGQEVILRCVPISNHLYFYWYRQILGQKVEFLVSFYNNEISEKSEIFDDQFSVERPDGSNFTLKIRSTKLEDSAMYFCASRQGPNEQYFGPGTRLTVT.

About this clone itself: The read stops 3 residues short of the end of the CDR3; the missing end is completed from the germline J gene. The genes are TRBV11-2 and TRBJ2-1, with 8 positions matching TRBD2. This CDR3 has 12 residues. J was trimmed by 8 bases and V by 5 bases; bases with no gene match: 2. Germline lookup yields CDR1 SGHAT and CDR2 FQNNGV. CDR3 DNA (partial): TGTGCCAGCAGCCCGCGGGGGGATGAG. This gives the protein CASSPRGDE. The CDR3 in full is CASSPRGDEQFF.

Notes on this clone: The read finishes 3 residues shy of the CDR3 end, and the germline J gene is used to complete it. The chain joins TRBV29-1 to TRBJ1-1; D perhaps matches TRBD1 (5 bases). V lost 2 bases and J 1 base, leaving 8 bases between the germline ends. Germline CDR1 SQVTM, CDR2 ANQGSEA. The CDR3 extends over 13 amino acids. The CDR3 bases that were read are TGCAGCGTTGAACGGCAGGGGAACACTGAA. Its translation is CSVERQGNTE. The full CDR3 reads CSVERQGNTEAFF.

A word on this clone: The read falls 3 residues short of the CDR3 end, and the missing part is taken from the germline J gene. The chain uses TRBV5-4 and TRBJ2-1; 8 nucleotides line up with TRBD1. Germline CDR1 reads SGHNT; CDR2 reads YYREEE (reference sequence). Trimming cost V 2 bases and J 8 bases; bases outside gene matches: 6. The CDR3 consists of 14 residues. The sequenced CDR3 bases are TGTGCCAGCAGCTTCGCGACAGGGGTACATGAG. This gives the protein CASSFATGVHE. The CDR3 in full is CASSFATGVHEQFF.

With regard to this clone: Read sequence stops 3 residues before the CDR3 end, and the germline J gene provides the missing end. V and J are TRBV29-1 and TRBJ2-1; 9 bases are a match to TRBD2. V shed 4 bases, J shed 9 bases, and the junction held 10 bases outside the gene matches. From germline, CDR1 is SQVTM and CDR2 ANQGSEA. This CDR3 spans 14 amino acids. CDR3 bases read: TGCAGCGTTGTGGGCCGGACTAGCGTATTTGAG. Amino acid sequence: CSVVGRTSVFE. The complete CDR3 protein is CSVVGRTSVFEQFF.

A word on this clone: The read stops 3 residues short of the end of the CDR3; the missing end is completed from the germline J gene. The rearrangement links TRBV20-1 to TRBJ2-7; D is possibly TRBD2 (6 bases). From germline, CDR1 is DFQATT and CDR2 SNEGSKA (reference sequence). This CDR3 is 17 amino acids long. Trimming took 5 bases from V and 1 from J, leaving 24 bases between them. The CDR3 reads CSACSIDTSRSSYEQYF. The part of the CDR3 DNA that was read is TGCAGTGCTTGCTCTATCGATACTAGCCGATCATCCTACGAG.

Regarding this clone: The read finishes 3 residues shy of the CDR3 end, and the germline J gene is used to complete it. The rearrangement uses TRBV6-4 and TRBJ1-4, with TRBD1 matching 7 bases. Germline CDR1 MRHNA, CDR2 SNTAGT. V dropped 6 bases and J dropped 6; count of bases not matched to a gene: 7. The CDR3 extends over 14 amino acids. Incomplete CDR3 DNA: TGTGCCAGCAGCAATGGGGGACAGCATGAAAAA. As protein: CASSNGGQHEK. The full CDR3 is CASSNGGQHEKLFF.

Comment on this clone: The CDR3 is cut off 3 residues early in the read; its end comes from the germline J gene. The V gene is TRBV13, the J gene TRBJ2-1, with TRBD1 as a possible D gene (6 bases). Trimming left V 2 bases short and J 9 bases short, with 17 bases between. CDR3 length equals 15 residues. Germline loops: CDR1 PRHDT, CDR2 FYEKMQ (reference sequence). The covered CDR3 bases are TGTGCCAGCAGCTTAACCCCGGGACATGCGGGTGAG. Its translation: CASSLTPGHAGE. The whole CDR3 protein is CASSLTPGHAGEQFF.

About this clone: The read ends 3 residues early relative to the CDR3; the germline J gene fills the gap. The rearrangement uses TRBV12-3 or TRBV12-4 and TRBJ1-1; D remains ambiguous. Trimming took 6 bases from V and 6 from J, leaving 8 bases between them. This CDR3 comprises 11 residues. CDR3: CASRQRAEAFF. Partial CDR3 DNA: TGTGCCAGCAGGCAGAGGGCTGAA.

To note about this clone: Coverage ceases 3 residues before the CDR3 finishes, and the germline J gene fills in the end. The chain employs TRBV29-1 and TRBJ1-1; possible D gene TRBD1, 6 bases. The CDR3 sequence is 14 residues long. The V gene lost 6 bases and the J gene lost 4 bases, with 18 bases spanning the gap. The germline gives CDR1 SQVTM, CDR2 ANQGSEA. CDR3 DNA, as far as it was read: TGCAGCGTATATCCCACAGGGCTGGGCACTGAA. It translates to CSVYPTGLGTE. The CDR3 reads in full as CSVYPTGLGTEAFF.

About this clone itself: The read is 3 residues too short to cover the CDR3 end, so that end is filled in from the germline J gene. This chain joins TRBV20-1 and TRBJ2-1, with D perhaps TRBD2 (5 bases). The germline V and J ends were trimmed by 4 bases and 4 bases, with 14 bases remaining between them. Looked up from germline, CDR1 is DFQATT and CDR2 is SNEGSKA (reference sequence). CDR3 length: 14 amino acids. CDR3 DNA (partial): TGCAGTGCTACAAGGAGCGGTATTTACAATGAG. Translating gives CSATRSGIYNE. The CDR3 as a whole reads CSATRSGIYNEQFF.

A remark on this clone: Read sequence stops 3 residues before the CDR3 end, and the germline J gene provides the missing end. The chain recombines TRBV5-1 with TRBJ2-5, with 10 bases lining up with TRBD2. Losses at the gene ends were 1 base for V and 5 bases for J; bases not matched to a gene: 5. The CDR3 sequence is 15 residues long. Per the germline V gene, CDR1 is SGHRS and CDR2 is YFSETQ. The CDR3 sequence is CASSLRLAGVETQYF. The covered CDR3 bases are TGCGCCAGCAGCTTGCGCCTAGCGGGAGTTGAGACC.

Worth noting for this clone: Coverage ceases 3 residues before the CDR3 finishes, and the germline J gene fills in the end. This chain uses TRBV20-1 with TRBJ2-1, with 12 positions matching TRBD2. The length of the CDR3 is 16 residues. The J segment lost 0 bases and the V segment lost 6 bases, leaving 6 bases of the junction unmatched. CDR1 and CDR2 from the germline V gene are DFQATT and SNEGSKA (reference sequence). The CDR3 reads CSAQRLAGDSYNEQFF. The covered CDR3 bases are TGCAGTGCGCAACGACTAGCGGGGGACTCCTACAATGAG.

On this clone: The CDR3 extends 3 residues past the end of the read, so its final part is completed from the germline J gene. V usage is TRBV20-1 and J usage is TRBJ2-7, with 11 bases aligning to TRBD2. The CDR3 totals 13 residues. Germline trimming cut 4 bases from V and 6 bases from J; bases unmatched to any gene: 5. CDR1 is DFQATT, CDR2 SNEGSKA, per germline (reference sequence). CDR3 protein: CSAKRLAGFEQYF. Incomplete CDR3 DNA: TGCAGTGCTAAGCGACTAGCGGGATTCGAG.

Comments on this clone: Read coverage stops 3 residues before the CDR3 terminus; the germline J gene supplies the remainder. The chain carries TRBV20-1 and TRBJ1-2, with 8 bases lining up with TRBD1. In germline, CDR1 is DFQATT, CDR2 SNEGSKA (reference sequence). The CDR3 length is 13 residues. The CDR3 is CSARVVQGGGYTF. Partial CDR3 DNA: TGCAGTGCTAGAGTAGTACAGGGGGGAGGC.

As to this clone: The read ends 3 residues shy of where the CDR3 ends; the end is completed using the germline J gene. The chain is built from TRBV5-1 and TRBJ2-1; no firm D call. The germline V gene has CDR1 SGHRS and CDR2 YFSETQ. This CDR3 spans 13 amino acids. V was cut by 1 base and J by 7 bases, with 9 bases left in between. The DNA read from the CDR3 is TGCGCCAGCAGCTTGTTCGTCCGTAATGAG. Amino acid sequence: CASSLFVRNE. The full CDR3 reads CASSLFVRNEQFF.

Worth noting for this clone: With the read ending 3 residues before the CDR3 end, the germline J gene is used to fill in that end. This chain links TRBV20-1 with TRBJ1-4; the match to TRBD1 covers 8 bases. Germline V CDR1 and CDR2: DFQATT, SNEGSKA (reference sequence). Unmatched junction bases numbered 1, after V lost 2 bases and J lost 2 bases. This CDR3 is built from 14 residues. CDR3: CSARQGATNEKLFF. CDR3 DNA (partial): TGCAGTGCTAGACAGGGGGCCACTAATGAAAAA.

A note on this clone: The CDR3 is cut off 3 residues early in the read; its end comes from the germline J gene. V is TRBV5-1 and J is TRBJ1-5, with D hard to call. The CDR3 has 14 residues. Trimming left V 0 bases short and J 3 bases short, with 7 bases between. Germline V gene sequence: CDR1 SGHRS, CDR2 YFSETQ. The CDR3 loop reads CASSLGADNQPQHF. CDR3 DNA (partial): TGCGCCAGCAGCTTGGGGGCAGACAATCAGCCC.

With regard to this clone: The read stops 3 residues short of the end of the CDR3; the missing end is completed from the germline J gene. The genes are TRBV7-2 and TRBJ1-3; weak D call: TRBD1 (6 bases). V was cut by 6 bases and J by 2 bases, with 8 bases left in between. The CDR3 is made up of 13 amino acids. Germline CDR1 SGHTA, CDR2 FQGNSA. CDR3 bases read: TGTGCCAGCAGACAGGGTCCTGGAAACACC. This sequence encodes CASRQGPGNT. The full CDR3 sequence reads CASRQGPGNTIYF.

In regard to this clone: The sequence runs out 3 residues before the end of the CDR3; the remainder is reconstructed from the germline J gene. This chain uses TRBV28 with TRBJ2-3, with D unresolved. V was shortened by 5 bases and J by 7 bases, with 10 bases between the two germline ends. The CDR3 length is 12 residues. Germline V lookup: CDR1 MDHEN, CDR2 SYDVKM. Partial CDR3 DNA: TGTGCCAGCAGTCCACAACGAAATACG. Translating it yields CASSPQRNT. The whole CDR3 region reads CASSPQRNTQYF.

The CDR3 is CASRRGWQETQYF. Partial CDR3 DNA: TGTGCCAGCAGGCGCGGCTGGCAAGAGACC. This chain links TRBV5-5 with TRBJ2-5; no clear D. The CDR3 goes on 3 residues after the read ends, and that part is filled in from the germline J gene. The ends were cut back, 5 bases at V and 2 bases at J, with 10 bases in the middle. In germline, CDR1 is SGHKS, CDR2 YYEKEE (reference sequence). The CDR3 consists of 13 residues.

As regards this clone: The read terminates 3 residues before the CDR3 end, so the remaining end is supplied by the germline J gene. The rearrangement uses TRBV5-4 and TRBJ2-1; D is possibly TRBD2 (6 bases). The germline CDR1 and CDR2 sequences are SGHNT and YYREEE (reference sequence). The V and J ends lost 4 bases and 6 bases respectively, with 17 bases between them. The CDR3 loop spans 15 amino acids. The CDR3 region is CASSPPGGKLNEQFF. The sequenced CDR3 bases are TGTGCCAGCAGCCCCCCTGGCGGGAAACTCAATGAG.

About this clone: The read ends 3 residues shy of where the CDR3 ends; the end is completed using the germline J gene. The chain uses TRBV19 and TRBJ1-2; D perhaps matches TRBD1 (5 bases). CDR1 LNHDA and CDR2 SQIVND come from the germline V gene (reference sequence). The CDR3 length is 15 residues. Incomplete CDR3 DNA: TGTGCCAGTACCTCGGGAGCTAGCGGGAGGGGTGAC. Translated, it gives CASTSGASGRGD. The whole CDR3 region reads CASTSGASGRGDYTF.

Considering frequency, this clone is medium-sized. Read sequence stops 3 residues before the CDR3 end, and the germline J gene provides the missing end. The gene calls are TRBV19 and TRBJ2-4; D is undetermined. With 2 bases removed from V and 0 bases from J, the gap between germline ends came to 14 bases. CDR1 is LNHDA, CDR2 SQIVND, per germline (reference sequence). This CDR3 has 17 residues. CDR3 amino acids: CASSISPGRLAKNIQYF. Partial CDR3 DNA: TGTGCCAGTAGTATAAGCCCAGGCCGGTTAGCCAAAAACATT. The complete variable domain, with remaining parts taken from reference TRBV19 and TRBJ2-4, reads DGGITQSPKYLFRKEGQNVTLSCEQNLNHDAMYWYRQDPGQGLRLIYYSQIVNDFQKGDIAEGYSVSREKKESFPLTVTSAQKNPTAFYLCASSISPGRLAKNIQYFGAGTRLSVL.

With regard to this clone: Sequencing ends 3 residues short of the CDR3 end; the germline J gene provides the rest. J is TRBJ2-1 and V is TRBV20-1; 12 bases align to TRBD2. The CDR3 has 14 amino acids. CDR1 and CDR2 from the germline V gene are DFQATT and SNEGSKA (reference sequence). Trimming cost V 6 bases and J 5 bases; bases outside gene matches: 5. The part of the CDR3 DNA that was read is TGCAGTGCAAGGACTAGCGGGACCCACAATGAG. Amino acid sequence: CSARTSGTHNE. The complete CDR3 sequence is CSARTSGTHNEQFF.

Of note for this clone: The read is 3 residues too short to cover the CDR3 end, so that end is filled in from the germline J gene. The rearrangement joins TRBV19 to TRBJ2-3; the match to TRBD1 covers 7 bases. Germline V CDR1 and CDR2: LNHDA, SQIVND (reference sequence). V lost 6 bases and J lost 3; bases outside the gene matches: 6. The length of the CDR3 is 14 residues. The sequenced CDR3 bases are TGTGCCAGTAGAGATAGCAGGGGGACAGATACG. It encodes CASRDSRGTDT. From start to end, the CDR3 is CASRDSRGTDTQYF.

The CDR3 spells CAISETIKDEQYF. The CDR3 DNA, read in part, is TGTGCCATCAGTGAGACGATAAAGGACGAG. This chain uses TRBV10-3 with TRBJ2-7; D is unresolved. The read halts 3 residues ahead of the CDR3 end, with the missing end drawn from the germline J gene. This CDR3 contains 13 residues. V was cut by 2 bases and J by 5 bases, with 10 bases left in between. Germline loops: CDR1 ENHRY, CDR2 SYGVKD.

For this clone: The missing CDR3 end, 3 residues past where the read stops, is filled in from the germline J gene. This rearrangement joins TRBV3-1 (or the pseudogene TRBV3-2) to TRBJ2-3; TRBD1 matches 8 bases. The CDR3 runs to 14 residues. The V segment lost 5 bases and the J segment 2 bases; nucleotides outside the gene matches: 3. Germline CDR1 LGHDT, CDR2 YNNKEL (reference sequence). CDR3 residues: CASSVQGATDTQYF. The DNA read from the CDR3 is TGTGCCAGCAGCGTTCAGGGGGCCACAGATACG.

Notes on this clone: The CDR3 extends 3 residues past the end of the read, so its final part is completed from the germline J gene. The genes are TRBV20-1 and TRBJ2-7; 8 nucleotides agree with TRBD2. CDR3 length: 15 amino acids. V dropped 1 base and J dropped 0; count of bases not matched to a gene: 5. CDR1 DFQATT and CDR2 SNEGSKA come from the germline V gene (reference sequence). CDR3 bases read: TGCAGTGCTAGAGTTTGGCGGGAGGCCTCCTACGAG. This gives the protein CSARVWREASYE. The full CDR3 is CSARVWREASYEQYF.